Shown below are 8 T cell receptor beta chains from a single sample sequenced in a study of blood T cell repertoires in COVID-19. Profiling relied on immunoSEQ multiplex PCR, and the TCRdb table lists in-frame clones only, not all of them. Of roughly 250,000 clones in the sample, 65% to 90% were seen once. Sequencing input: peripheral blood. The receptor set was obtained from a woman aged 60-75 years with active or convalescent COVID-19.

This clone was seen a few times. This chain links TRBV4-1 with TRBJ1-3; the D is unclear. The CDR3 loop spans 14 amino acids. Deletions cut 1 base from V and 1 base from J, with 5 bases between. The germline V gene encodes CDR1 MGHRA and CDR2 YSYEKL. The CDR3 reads CASSQVLSGNTIYF. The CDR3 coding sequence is TGCGCCAGCAGCCAAGTCCTATCTGGAAACACCATATATTTT.

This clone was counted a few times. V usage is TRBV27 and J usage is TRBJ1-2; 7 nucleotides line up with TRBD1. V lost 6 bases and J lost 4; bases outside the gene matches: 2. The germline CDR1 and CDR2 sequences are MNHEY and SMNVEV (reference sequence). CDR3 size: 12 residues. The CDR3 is CASRGGPYGYTF. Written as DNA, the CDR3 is TGTGCCAGCAGAGGGGGCCCCTATGGCTACACCTTC.

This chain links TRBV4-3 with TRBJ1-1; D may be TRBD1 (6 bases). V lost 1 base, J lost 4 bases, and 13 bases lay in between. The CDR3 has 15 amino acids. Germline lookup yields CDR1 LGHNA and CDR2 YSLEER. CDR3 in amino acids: CASSQVEAGATEAFF. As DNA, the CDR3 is TGCGCCAGCAGCCAAGTCGAAGCAGGGGCCACTGAAGCTTTCTTT.

The CDR3 bases are TGTGCCAGCAGCCCCAGGATGGATGGAAACACCATATATTTT. It is translated as CASSPRMDGNTIYF. The rearrangement joins TRBV14 to TRBJ1-3, with D unclear. The CDR3 loop spans 14 amino acids. Germline V gives CDR1 SGHDN, CDR2 FVKESK. Trimming took off 4 bases at V and 3 bases at J, with 10 bases between the two ends.

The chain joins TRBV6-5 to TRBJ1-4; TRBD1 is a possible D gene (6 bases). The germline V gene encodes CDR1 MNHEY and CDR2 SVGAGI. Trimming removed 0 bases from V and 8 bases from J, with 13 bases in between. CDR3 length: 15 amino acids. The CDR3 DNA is TGTGCCAGCAGTTACTCGTGGGGGAGGGGGGAAAAACTGTTTTTT. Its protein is CASSYSWGRGEKLFF.

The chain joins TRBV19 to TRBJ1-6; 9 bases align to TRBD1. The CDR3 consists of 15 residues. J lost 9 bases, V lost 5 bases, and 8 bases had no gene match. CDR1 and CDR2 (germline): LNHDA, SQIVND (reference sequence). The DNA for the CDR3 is TGTGCCAGTAGTGGGGAACAGGGGGCCGTTTCACCCCTCCACTTT. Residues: CASSGEQGAVSPLHF.

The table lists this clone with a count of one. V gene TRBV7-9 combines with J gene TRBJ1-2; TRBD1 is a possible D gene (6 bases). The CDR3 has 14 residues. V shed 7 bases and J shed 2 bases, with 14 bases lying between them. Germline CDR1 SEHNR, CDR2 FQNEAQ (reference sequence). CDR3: CASIVLGGNYGYTF. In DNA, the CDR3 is TGTGCCAGCATCGTCTTAGGGGGAAACTATGGCTACACCTTC.

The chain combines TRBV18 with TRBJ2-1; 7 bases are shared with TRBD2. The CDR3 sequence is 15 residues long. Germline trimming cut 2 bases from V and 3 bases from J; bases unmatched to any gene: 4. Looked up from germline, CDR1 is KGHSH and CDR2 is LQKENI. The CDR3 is CASSPSSGDYNEQFF. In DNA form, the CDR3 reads TGTGCCAGCTCACCATCCAGCGGGGACTACAATGAGCAGTTCTTC.